Below are 29 T cell receptor beta chains sequenced from a single sample in a study of shared clonotypes between healthy human individuals. Measured with immunoSEQ multiplex PCR; TCRdb has only the in-frame clones, and not every one. Of some 1,900,000 clones detected, roughly 94% appear once; the ten largest clones hold 1% to 1.5%. Naivety among CD8 cells was defined by CD45RO negativity and positive CCR7 selection, thereby excluding terminally differentiated effector memory CD45RA+ cells. Material for sequencing was naive CD8+ T cells sorted from blood. The origin of the receptors is a man between 18 and 29 years old in good health.

The V call is TRBV10-1, the J call TRBJ2-1, with 8 bases fitting TRBD1. The CDR3 is made up of 18 amino acids. V shed 0 bases and J 3 bases; nucleotides not matched to a gene: 10. CDR1 and CDR2 from the germline V gene are WNHNN and SYGVQD (reference sequence). CDR3 protein: CASSESPGQGGYYNEQFF. Written as DNA, the CDR3 is TGCGCCAGCAGTGAGTCGCCTGGACAGGGTGGCTACTACAATGAGCAGTTCTTC.

The rearrangement joins TRBV7-2 to TRBJ2-7; no reliable D call. Trimming removed 2 bases from V and 2 bases from J, with 10 bases in between. This CDR3 has 14 amino acids. Germline-derived CDR1 and CDR2 are SGHTA and FQGNSA. The CDR3 region has the DNA TGTGCCAGCAGCTTAAATCTGGTTACCTACGAGCAGTACTTC. Protein sequence: CASSLNLVTYEQYF.

The V gene is TRBV6-5, the J gene TRBJ1-2; 12 bases are shared with TRBD1. The germline gives CDR1 MNHEY, CDR2 SVGAGI. There are 15 residues in the CDR3. Trimming at V came to 6 bases and at J to 4 bases, leaving 6 bases not matched to a gene. The DNA of the CDR3 is TGTGCCAGCAGGTCCGGGACAGGGGGCCTCTATGGCTACACCTTC. This translates into CASRSGTGGLYGYTF.

This chain uses TRBV13 with TRBJ2-1; 10 nucleotides match TRBD2. V shed 5 bases and J 3 bases; nucleotides not matched to a gene: 13. Germline CDR1 reads PRHDT; CDR2 reads FYEKMQ (reference sequence). The CDR3 sequence is 18 residues long. For the CDR3, the DNA is TGTGCCAGCAGCCCCTCTGGACTAGCGGCTGGACACTACAATGAGCAGTTCTTC. Translation: CASSPSGLAAGHYNEQFF.

Points on this clone: The identical CDR3 is also encoded by other nucleotide sequences in the sample. The V gene is TRBV6-5, the J gene TRBJ2-1; D unresolved. Trimming took off 0 bases at V and 4 bases at J, with 13 bases between the two ends. Germline V gene lookup returns CDR1 MNHEY and CDR2 SVGAGI. The CDR3 is 16 amino acids. The chain's CDR3 is CASSYSIGEVYNEQFF. The CDR3 nucleotides read TGTGCCAGCAGTTACTCGATCGGAGAAGTATACAATGAGCAGTTCTTC.

CDR3 in DNA: TGCAGCGTTGTTAGCGGGGGTATTCGGTATTTT. Protein product: CSVVSGGIRYF. The J gene is TRBJ2-3, the V gene TRBV29-1, with 9 bases that match TRBD2. Germline V CDR1 and CDR2: SQVTM, ANQGSEA. V lost 4 bases, J lost 14 bases, and 7 bases stayed unmatched. This CDR3 comprises 11 residues.

This clone came up once. The chain carries TRBV30 and TRBJ2-7; D unresolved. The CDR3 extends over 13 amino acids. CDR1 is GTSNPN and CDR2 is SVGIG in the germline V gene (reference sequence). Trimming removed 0 bases at V and 3 bases at J, with 9 bases between. The CDR3: CAWSVRHDYEQYF. CDR3 in DNA: TGTGCCTGGAGTGTAAGGCACGACTACGAGCAGTACTTC.

This chain links TRBV9 with TRBJ2-1; D ambiguous. The germline gives CDR1 SGDLS, CDR2 YYNGEE. V lost 0 bases and J 9 bases, leaving 7 bases between the germline ends. The CDR3 loop spans 12 amino acids. CDR3 sequence (DNA): TGTGCCAGCAGCGTAGAACCGGGTGAGCAGTTCTTC. It is translated as CASSVEPGEQFF.

J is TRBJ2-5 and V is TRBV30; the match to TRBD1 covers 10 bases. The last part of the DNA fits TRBJ2-7 better; the J call may be wrong. The CDR3 loop spans 15 amino acids. CDR1 and CDR2 from the germline V gene are GTSNPN and SVGIG (reference sequence). The CDR3 is CAWSGKGQGVYEQYF. CDR3 nucleotide sequence: TGTGCCTGGAGTGGAAAAGGACAGGGGGTATACGAGCAGTACTTC.

The rearrangement uses TRBV14 and TRBJ1-4; 11 positions match TRBD1. Germline V lookup: CDR1 SGHDN, CDR2 FVKESK. The CDR3 sequence is 18 residues long. Unmatched junction bases numbered 5, after V lost 0 bases and J lost 2 bases. The CDR3 DNA follows: TGTGCCAGCAGCCAAGAAAGGGACAGGGGGTTGACTAATGAAAAACTGTTTTTT. As protein: CASSQERDRGLTNEKLFF.

The V call is TRBV6-1, the J call TRBJ1-5; TRBD1 matches 7 bases. The germline V gene has CDR1 MNHNS and CDR2 SASEGT. This CDR3 is 14 amino acids long. V lost 2 bases to trimming and J lost 6 bases; unmatched junction nucleotides: 4. The CDR3 DNA reads as TGTGCCAGCAGTGAATGGAGGGGGCCTCAGCCCCAGCATTTT. Translation: CASSEWRGPQPQHF.

Comments on this clone: Other nucleotide sequences from this sample produce the same CDR3. The rearrangement links TRBV2 to TRBJ2-7; D call uncertain. The V gene lost 3 bases and the J gene lost 0 bases, with 6 bases spanning the gap. The CDR3 runs to 13 residues. Germline V gene sequence: CDR1 SNHLY, CDR2 FYNNEI. The CDR3 loop reads CASSEAASYEQYF. In DNA, the CDR3 is TGTGCCAGCAGTGAGGCGGCCTCCTACGAGCAGTACTTC.

This chain joins TRBV13 and TRBJ2-7, with 9 bases identical to TRBD2. CDR3 length equals 16 residues. The germline V gene encodes CDR1 PRHDT and CDR2 FYEKMQ (reference sequence). The V and J ends lost 5 bases and 2 bases, in that order; junction bases with no gene match: 10. The CDR3: CASSPGRGGGAYEQYF. The CDR3, as DNA: TGTGCCAGCAGCCCAGGACGAGGCGGGGGGGCCTACGAGCAGTACTTC.

About this clone itself: The same CDR3 arises from other DNA sequences in this sample as well. The J gene is TRBJ2-7, the V gene TRBV14; D is unresolved. Germline values: CDR1 SGHDN, CDR2 FVKESK. The CDR3 is made up of 13 amino acids. Trimming stripped 3 bases from V and 3 bases from J, with 9 bases between. The CDR3 spells CASSQAGDYEQYF. In DNA form, the CDR3 reads TGTGCCAGCAGCCAGGCTGGGGACTACGAGCAGTACTTC. Based on the CDR3 plus reference TRBV14 and TRBJ2-7, the full variable domain is EAGVTQFPSHSVIEKGQTVTLRCDPISGHDNLYWYRRVMGKEIKFLLHFVKESKQDESGMPNNRFLAERTGGTYSTLKVQPAELEDSGVYFCASSQAGDYEQYFGPGTRLTVT.

This chain joins TRBV10-3 and TRBJ2-2; 8 bases fit TRBD2. CDR1 and CDR2 from the germline V gene are ENHRY and SYGVKD. This CDR3 has 17 residues. After removal of 4 bases from V and 2 bases from J, the junction contained 9 bases not matched to a gene. CDR3 sequence (DNA): TGTGCCATCAGTGTAGCGGAACTAGCGGTAAACACCGGGGAGCTGTTTTTT. This translates into CAISVAELAVNTGELFF.

This clone was detected only once. J is TRBJ2-2 and V is TRBV4-1, with a tentative D call TRBD2 (5 bases). Germline V lookup: CDR1 MGHRA, CDR2 YSYEKL. V was trimmed by 5 bases and J by 5 bases, leaving 12 bases between them. This CDR3 comprises 14 residues. This chain's CDR3 is CASSSGSGTGELFF. The CDR3, as DNA: TGCGCCAGCAGCTCAGGATCGGGGACCGGGGAGCTGTTTTTT.

This clone came up a few times. The chain carries TRBV28 and TRBJ1-1, with D unclear. This CDR3 spans 11 amino acids. Germline loops: CDR1 MDHEN, CDR2 SYDVKM. Trimming pared 3 bases from V and 8 bases from J, leaving 7 bases between. The CDR3 bases are TGTGCCAGCAGTTTCGGTAGGGAAGCTTTCTTT. Its protein product is CASSFGREAFF.

In its sample, this clone was seen once. V usage is TRBV6-1 and J usage is TRBJ2-3; TRBD2 agrees at 9 bases. V was clipped by 4 bases and J by 2 bases; unmatched bases: 13. Germline CDR1 and CDR2: MNHNS and SASEGT. CDR3 size: 18 residues. This CDR3 reads CASSAFDSGTSPTDTQYF. In nucleotides, the CDR3 is TGTGCCAGCAGTGCGTTCGACTCCGGGACTAGCCCCACAGATACGCAGTATTTT.

This clone was counted only a few times. V and J are TRBV7-9 and TRBJ1-2; D gene uncertain. The V and J ends lost 5 bases and 3 bases respectively, with 10 bases between them. The CDR3 has 13 residues. Per germline, CDR1 SEHNR and CDR2 FQNEAQ (reference sequence). The CDR3 coding sequence is TGTGCCAGCAGCCAGCTCGGGGACTATGGCTACACCTTC. Translation: CASSQLGDYGYTF.

The chain employs TRBV5-6 and TRBJ2-1; 11 bases match TRBD2. CDR1 is SGHDT, CDR2 YYEEEE, per germline. The CDR3 is made up of 17 amino acids. J gave up 4 bases and V 0 bases, and 6 bases lay outside the gene matches. CDR3 sequence (DNA): TGTGCCAGCAGCTTGGCTCCGGGACTAGCGGTTTACAATGAGCAGTTCTTC. Its protein is CASSLAPGLAVYNEQFF.

This chain connects TRBV12-2 to TRBJ1-4. TRBV12-2 is a pseudogene. This CDR3 region has 14 residues. DNA of the CDR3: TGTGCAAGTCGCTTGTGGTTAACTAATGAAAAACTGTTTTTT. This sequence encodes CASRLWLTNEKLFF.

The J gene is TRBJ1-6, the V gene TRBV19, with D uncertain. The germline CDR1 and CDR2 sequences are LNHDA and SQIVND (reference sequence). This CDR3 has 10 residues. Trimming shortened V by 8 bases and J by 9 bases, and 5 bases separated the two germline ends. The DNA for the CDR3 is TGTGCCAGTGGGTCTTCACCCCTCCACTTT. This sequence encodes CASGSSPLHF.

V gene TRBV5-6 combines with J gene TRBJ1-2; possibly TRBD1 for D (6 bases). V gave up 0 bases and J gave up 2 bases, with 17 bases separating them. This CDR3 comprises 17 residues. Germline CDR1 and CDR2: SGHDT and YYEEEE. The chain's CDR3 is CASSLARAGDPNYGYTF. The DNA of the CDR3 is TGTGCCAGCAGCTTGGCGAGGGCAGGGGACCCAAACTATGGCTACACCTTC.

This chain joins TRBV7-2 and TRBJ2-7, with 8 bases matching TRBD2. Germline values: CDR1 SGHTA, CDR2 FQGNSA. The CDR3 has 15 residues. Germline trimming cut 0 bases from V and 3 bases from J; bases unmatched to any gene: 4. CDR3 protein: CASSLAAGDLYEQYF. CDR3 DNA sequence: TGTGCCAGCAGCTTAGCAGCGGGAGATCTCTACGAGCAGTACTTC.

V and J are TRBV11-2 and TRBJ2-3; tentatively, D is TRBD2 (6 bases). V was cut by 4 bases and J by 0 bases, with 11 bases left in between. The CDR3 runs 15 residues. Germline V gives CDR1 SGHAT, CDR2 FQNNGV. CDR3 nucleotide sequence: TGTGCCAGCAGCTCCGGGGGAGCCAGCACAGATACGCAGTATTTT. Translation: CASSSGGASTDTQYF.

The rearrangement links TRBV4-1 to TRBJ2-5; D unclear. V was pared by 0 bases and J by 7 bases, with 18 bases between. Germline V gives CDR1 MGHRA, CDR2 YSYEKL. This CDR3 comprises 16 residues. The DNA of the CDR3 is TGCGCCAGCAGCCAAGATCTTTACGGAGTGTGGGGGACCCAGTACTTC. The encoded protein is CASSQDLYGVWGTQYF.

The V gene is TRBV28, the J gene TRBJ1-2; the match to TRBD1 covers 10 bases. The CDR3 has 16 amino acids. Germline assignment: CDR1 MDHEN and CDR2 SYDVKM. The V gene end was trimmed by 2 bases and the J gene end by 6 bases; junction bases not matched to a gene: 9. CDR3 in amino acids: CASSLRSWDRGNGYTF. CDR3 nucleotides: TGTGCCAGCAGTTTAAGGTCTTGGGACAGGGGAAATGGCTACACCTTC.

V and J are TRBV5-1 and TRBJ2-1; 12 nucleotides agree with TRBD2. From germline, CDR1 is SGHRS and CDR2 YFSETQ. This CDR3 comprises 17 residues. The junction had 11 bases not matched to a gene; V was cut back by 4 bases and J by 6 bases. The CDR3 is CASSAYLAGGPGNEQFF. The CDR3 nucleotides are TGCGCCAGCAGCGCCTACCTAGCGGGAGGGCCGGGCAATGAGCAGTTCTTC.

For this clone: This same CDR3 is encoded by further DNA sequences in the sample. V and J are TRBV7-2 and TRBJ1-1; no firm D call. CDR1 and CDR2 from the germline V gene are SGHTA and FQGNSA. The CDR3 has 13 amino acids. V lost 3 bases to trimming and J lost 1 base, with 6 bases between them. The CDR3 sequence is CASSLQGNTEAFF. The CDR3 DNA reads as TGTGCCAGCAGCTTGCAAGGGAACACTGAAGCTTTCTTT.